These 12 T cell receptor beta chains were all obtained from the same sample, sequenced in a study of T cells in women clearing cervical HPV infection (dated by TCRdb to about 2018). The library was obtained by the immunoSEQ multiplex PCR assay. TCRdb re-hosts the immuneACCESS table, in-frame sequences only. Its copies lack some clones; in the studies checked, an unresolved V gene accounts for under half of them, and the cause for the rest is not known. The sample table records approximately 13,000 clones. The ten largest clonotypes hold 7.6% of the sample. Specimen: blood buffy coat. The receptors come from a woman between 18 and 70 years old with a cervical HPV16 infection that either progressed to CIN3+ or cleared (not recorded which).

In the case of this clone: The read terminates 3 residues ahead of where the CDR3 ends, so the germline J gene completes it. The rearrangement links TRBV7-9 to TRBJ2-3; tentative D call: TRBD2 (7 bases). CDR1 and CDR2 (germline): SEHNR, FQNEAQ (reference sequence). The CDR3 has 15 amino acids. Trimming pared 5 bases from V and 3 bases from J, leaving 15 bases between. Here the CDR3 reads CASSLGGGVTDTQYF. The sequenced part of the CDR3 DNA is TGTGCCAGCAGCCTAGGGGGGGGAGTTACAGATACG. Based on the CDR3 plus reference TRBV7-9 and TRBJ2-3, the full variable domain is DTGVSQNPRHKITKRGQNVTFRCDPISEHNRLYWYRQTLGQGPEFLTYFQNEAQLEKSRLLSDRFSAERPKGSFSTLEIQRTEQGDSAMYLCASSLGGGVTDTQYFGPGTRLTVL.

Notes on this clone: The read finishes 3 residues shy of the CDR3 end, and the germline J gene is used to complete it. This sequence joins TRBV6-2 or TRBV6-3 and TRBJ2-1, with D tentatively TRBD2 (5 bases). This CDR3 region has 15 residues. V was cut by 6 bases and J by 6 bases, with 18 bases left in between. Germline CDR1 reads MNHEY; CDR2 reads SVGEGT. CDR3 DNA (partial): TGTGCCAGCAGCCCAGACTACCCGGTACGCAATGAG. Translating it yields CASSPDYPVRNE. In full, the CDR3 is CASSPDYPVRNEQFF.

The DNA read from the CDR3 is TGTGCCAGTAGTGGACTTCTTCAGCCC. Its protein product is CASSGLLQP. The whole CDR3 protein reads CASSGLLQPQHF. This rearrangement joins TRBV19 to TRBJ1-5; D is unresolved. Read data end 3 residues before the CDR3 end; the end is taken from the germline J gene. V was cut by 5 bases and J by 6 bases, with 8 bases left in between. The CDR3 is 12 residues long. Germline V gene data show CDR1 as LNHDA and CDR2 as SQIVND (reference sequence).

CDR3 bases read: TGTGCCAGCAGCTTATCGAGTAATACAGCCGGGGGTTGGGAAAAG. It codes for CASSLSSNTAGGWEK. In full, the CDR3 is CASSLSSNTAGGWEKLFF. This sequence joins TRBV7-6 and TRBJ2-2; D is perhaps TRBD2 (6 bases). From the germline J gene comes the end of the CDR3, since the read stops 3 residues before it. The germline V gene encodes CDR1 SGHVS and CDR2 FNYEAQ. This CDR3 contains 18 residues.

On this clone itself: The read terminates 3 residues before the CDR3 end, so the remaining end is supplied by the germline J gene. The V call is TRBV6-4, the J call TRBJ2-7; TRBD1 aligns across 8 bases. CDR3 length: 14 residues. V was clipped by 0 bases and J by 6 bases; unmatched bases: 4. The V gene's germline CDR1 is MRHNA and CDR2 SNTAGT. The chain's CDR3 is CASSDSDRVSEQYF. The covered CDR3 bases are TGTGCCAGCAGTGACTCGGACAGGGTAAGCGAG.

To note about this clone: From the germline J gene comes the end of the CDR3, since the read stops 3 residues before it. The J gene is TRBJ2-3, the V gene TRBV20-1; D ambiguous. The length of the CDR3 is 14 residues. Germline CDR1 DFQATT, CDR2 SNEGSKA (reference sequence). CDR3: CSARETETKETQYF. CDR3 DNA, as far as it was read: TGCAGTGCTAGAGAAACAGAAACCAAAGAGACG.

In regard to this clone: The read stops 3 residues short of the end of the CDR3; the missing end is completed from the germline J gene. This chain connects TRBV7-9 to TRBJ1-2, with 7 bases matching TRBD1. In germline, CDR1 is SEHNR, CDR2 FQNEAQ (reference sequence). CDR3 length: 13 amino acids. CDR3: CASSRQGRIDYTF. The CDR3 bases that were read are TGTGCCAGCAGCCGACAGGGTCGTATTGAC.

For this clone: The CDR3 end is not reached by the read, which stops 3 residues before it; the germline J gene fills it in. The V gene is TRBV29-1, the J gene TRBJ1-5; no definite D call. The CDR3 consists of 15 residues. Trimming cost V 4 bases and J 0 bases, with 13 bases left between them. Germline CDR1 is SQVTM and CDR2 is ANQGSEA. CDR3 DNA, as far as it was read: TGCAGCGTTGTTTTGGGCAACAGTAGCAATCAGCCC. This encodes CSVVLGNSSNQP. The entire CDR3 protein is CSVVLGNSSNQPQHF.

Note on this clone: The read terminates 3 residues before the CDR3 end, so the remaining end is supplied by the germline J gene. This chain uses TRBV15 with TRBJ2-4; TRBD2 aligns across 9 bases. Losses at the gene ends were 1 base for V and 0 bases for J; bases not matched to a gene: 13. The CDR3 is 20 residues long. CDR1 and CDR2 from the germline V gene are LNHNV and YYDKDF (reference sequence). The CDR3 is CATSRVNLAGIRLAKNIQYF. The DNA read from the CDR3 is TGTGCCACCAGCAGAGTGAACCTAGCGGGGATTAGACTAGCCAAAAACATT.

With regard to this clone: The CDR3 end is not reached by the read, which stops 3 residues before it; the germline J gene fills it in. This chain joins TRBV6-2 or TRBV6-3 and TRBJ1-2, with TRBD1 matching 7 bases. The CDR3 has 14 amino acids. CDR1 and CDR2 from the germline V gene are MNHEY and SVGEGT. The J segment lost 7 bases and the V segment lost 6 bases, leaving 11 bases of the junction unmatched. CDR3 bases read: TGTGCCAGCAGCCCGACAGGGTTTGGGATTGGC. This translates into CASSPTGFGIG. Given in full, the CDR3 is CASSPTGFGIGYTF.

Points on this clone: The CDR3 end falls 3 residues outside the read, so it is completed with the germline J gene. The gene calls are TRBV5-4 and TRBJ1-2; TRBD1 might be the D (5 bases). CDR1 is SGHNT and CDR2 is YYREEE in the germline V gene (reference sequence). This CDR3 comprises 15 residues. The V and J ends lost 0 bases and 6 bases respectively, with 15 bases between them. The CDR3 loop is CASSLVRQGMNGYTF. Incomplete CDR3 DNA: TGTGCCAGCAGCTTGGTTCGTCAGGGAATGAATGGC.

About this clone: The read stops 3 residues short of the end of the CDR3; the missing end is completed from the germline J gene. The rearrangement uses TRBV10-3 and TRBJ1-5, with a weak D call TRBD1 (6 bases). CDR1 is ENHRY, CDR2 SYGVKD, per germline. V was clipped by 6 bases and J by 9 bases, with 18 bases between them. The CDR3 extends over 14 amino acids. Partial CDR3 DNA: TGTGCCATCAGCCCTGGACAGAGCCTAGGGCCC. It is translated as CAISPGQSLGP. The complete CDR3 reads CAISPGQSLGPQHF.